A single sample is the source of the 21 T cell receptor beta chains below, sequenced in a study of regulatory T cells in long-lasting Graves disease. Noted time point: persistent/refractory GD, antithyroid drugs over 5 years with positive TRAb. After RNA was extracted from PBMCs, the TCR library was made from it. Building of the TCR beta libraries involved iRepertoire HTBI primers and Arm-PCR of CDR3 regions. One entry per CDR3 protein, called by TCRdb with MiXCR from the multiplex PCR reads. This table holds more than 650,000 distinct CDR3 sequences, 30% found once. Here the sequenced sample was peripheral blood mononuclear cells (PBMCs), taken when the disease was refractory, from a patient treated with antithyroid drugs. The receptors come from a female donor with Graves disease.

This clonotype was counted between two and nine times. V is TRBV20-1 and J is TRBJ1-6; D gene unclear. Germline CDR1 and CDR2: DFQATT and SNEGSKA (reference sequence). The CDR3 totals 13 residues. V dropped 3 bases and J dropped 9 bases, with 12 bases sitting between them. The CDR3 DNA reads TGCAGTGCTAGGGGTCGACGGAGTTCACCCCTCCACTTT. It is translated as CSARGRRSSPLHF.

With respect to this clonotype: One end of the junction does not line up with germline, which may come from a read error. The chain has TRBV10-3 and TRBJ2-7; TRBD2 aligns across 9 bases. The CDR3 runs to 14 residues. Looked up from germline, CDR1 is ENHRY and CDR2 is SYGVKD. CDR3 in amino acids: CAINERGETYEQYF. The DNA for the CDR3 is TGTGCCATCAATGAGCGGGGGGAGACCTACGAGCAGTACTTC.

The chain uses TRBV9 and TRBJ1-1, with D perhaps TRBD1 (5 bases). Trimming pared 0 bases from V and 8 bases from J, leaving 17 bases between. The length of the CDR3 is 15 residues. The germline gives CDR1 SGDLS, CDR2 YYNGEE. CDR3 DNA: TGTGCCAGCAGCGTAGAGGACCACCCCAGGGCGGAAGCTTTCTTT. Translation gives CASSVEDHPRAEAFF.

This clonotype was counted once. This chain connects TRBV6-2 or TRBV6-3 to TRBJ1-4; 8 nucleotides agree with TRBD1. With 5 bases clipped from V and 3 bases from J, the junction kept 8 bases outside the gene matches. This CDR3 has 16 residues. CDR1 is MNHEY, CDR2 SVGEGT, per germline. CDR3 in DNA: TGTGCCAGCAGTAGACTACGACAGGGGCCTAATGAAAAACTGTTTTTT. Translated, it gives CASSRLRQGPNEKLFF.

In its sample, this clonotype was seen many times. V and J are TRBV27 and TRBJ1-1; weak D call: TRBD1 (6 bases). Trimming left V 4 bases short and J 2 bases short, with 11 bases between. The CDR3 runs to 14 residues. CDR1 is MNHEY, CDR2 SMNVEV, per germline (reference sequence). Here the CDR3 reads CASSYRTDNTEAFF. CDR3 coding DNA: TGTGCCAGCAGTTATAGGACAGACAACACTGAAGCTTTCTTT.

This clonotype came up many times. The chain employs TRBV28 and TRBJ1-2; possibly TRBD1 for D (5 bases). The ends were cut back, 8 bases at V and 1 base at J, with 20 bases in the middle. The CDR3 is made up of 16 amino acids. Germline CDR1 is MDHEN and CDR2 is SYDVKM. The CDR3 DNA reads TGTGCCAGCGAGGGCTCAGGGACCAACCTTAACTATGGCTACACCTTC. Translation gives CASEGSGTNLNYGYTF.

The chain links TRBV20-1 to TRBJ1-2; TRBD1 aligns across 9 bases. Germline V gives CDR1 DFQATT, CDR2 SNEGSKA (reference sequence). After removal of 2 bases from V and 2 bases from J, the junction contained 9 bases not matched to a gene. The CDR3 sequence is 16 residues long. This CDR3 reads CSARPNLGQGNYGYTF. CDR3 sequence (DNA): TGCAGTGCTAGACCCAATCTGGGACAGGGAAACTATGGCTACACCTTC.

About this clonotype itself: The junction departs from germline at one end; a sequencing error may be responsible. This chain joins TRBV5-1 and TRBJ1-4; D is perhaps TRBD1 (5 bases). The CDR3 runs 16 residues. Germline V gene lookup returns CDR1 SGHRS and CDR2 YFSETQ. CDR3 region: CASSLDMTATNEKLFF. In DNA, the CDR3 is TGTGCCAGCAGCTTGGACATGACAGCAACTAATGAAAAACTGTTTTTT.

This clonotype was seen many times. The V gene is TRBV14, the J gene TRBJ1-1; a possible D gene is TRBD1 (6 bases). The germline V and J ends were trimmed by 4 bases and 5 bases, with 20 bases remaining between them. Germline-derived CDR1 and CDR2 are SGHDN and FVKESK. The CDR3 is 16 residues long. The CDR3 reads CASSLISGGAGTEAFF. The CDR3 bases are TGTGCCAGCAGCCTAATATCGGGGGGGGCAGGAACTGAAGCTTTCTTT.

In this sample, this clonotype turned up a few times. J is TRBJ2-5 and V is TRBV18, with D perhaps TRBD1 (6 bases). V lost 4 bases to trimming and J lost 0 bases, with 9 bases between them. This CDR3 has 14 amino acids. The germline V gene encodes CDR1 KGHSH and CDR2 LQKENI. The CDR3, as DNA: TGTGCCAGCTCACTGGACAGAAACCAAGAGACCCAGTACTTC. Encoded protein: CASSLDRNQETQYF.

This clonotype was recorded a few times. This chain links TRBV6-5 with TRBJ2-7; 7 bases are shared with TRBD2. This CDR3 has 18 residues. Germline lookup yields CDR1 MNHEY and CDR2 SVGAGI. V lost 4 bases to trimming and J lost 0 bases; unmatched junction nucleotides: 15. CDR3 sequence: CASSSYGSFAGASYEQYF. CDR3 coding DNA: TGTGCCAGCAGTTCCTATGGGTCTTTCGCGGGAGCCTCCTACGAGCAGTACTTC.

In this sample, this clonotype turned up many times. The chain links TRBV2 to TRBJ1-2; 9 positions match TRBD1. There are 16 residues in the CDR3. With V trimmed by 4 bases and J by 6 bases, 12 bases remained unmatched. The germline gives CDR1 SNHLY, CDR2 FYNNEI. The CDR3 loop is CASSVEHRDRENGYTF. For the CDR3, the DNA is TGTGCCAGCAGTGTGGAACACCGGGACAGGGAAAATGGCTACACCTTC.

This clonotype was seen ten or more times. The chain uses TRBV19 and TRBJ2-7; the D gene is possibly TRBD1 (6 bases). V was pared by 4 bases and J by 3 bases, with 10 bases between. CDR3 length equals 13 residues. Germline-derived CDR1 and CDR2 are LNHDA and SQIVND (reference sequence). The CDR3 DNA reads TGTGCCAGTAGTAGGACAGCCTTCTACGAGCAGTACTTC. Its protein product is CASSRTAFYEQYF.

This sequence joins TRBV7-9 and TRBJ1-2; D remains unclear. This CDR3 region has 14 residues. Per the germline V gene, CDR1 is SEHNR and CDR2 is FQNEAQ (reference sequence). V lost 0 bases to trimming and J lost 2 bases, with 7 bases between them. CDR3 sequence reads: CASSLAVANYGYTF. CDR3 sequence (DNA): TGTGCCAGCAGCTTAGCGGTAGCCAACTATGGCTACACCTTC.

Worth noting for this clonotype: Germline and junction disagree at one end, which may indicate a read error. The genes are TRBV27 and TRBJ2-7; D may match TRBD1 or TRBD2 (5 bases each). The CDR3 consists of 15 residues. Germline V gene data show CDR1 as MNHEY and CDR2 as SMNVEV (reference sequence). CDR3 protein: CASSFLGRPTYVQYF. For the CDR3, the DNA is TGTGCCAGCAGTTTCTTGGGACGTCCCACCTACGTGCAGTACTTC.

A note on this clonotype: A read error may account for a junction end that differs from germline. CDR3 region: CASSYSGQGLAKDIQYF. DNA for the CDR3: TGTGCCAGCAGTTACTCAGGACAGGGACTAGCCAAAGACATTCAGTACTTC. The chain employs TRBV6-5 and TRBJ2-4; D might be TRBD2 (9 bases). The CDR3 is 17 amino acids. Per the germline V gene, CDR1 is MNHEY and CDR2 is SVGAGI.

The chain uses TRBV20-1 and TRBJ2-5, with a weak D call TRBD1 (5 bases). V lost 1 base and J lost 4, with 10 bases in between. CDR3 length: 13 amino acids. Germline V CDR1 and CDR2: DFQATT, SNEGSKA (reference sequence). CDR3 residues: CSARVRVGETQYF. The CDR3 DNA follows: TGCAGTGCTAGAGTCAGGGTAGGAGAGACCCAGTACTTC.

There are a few counts of this clonotype. The V gene is TRBV9, the J gene TRBJ1-2; 8 bases are a match to TRBD1. Trimming took 9 bases from V and 7 from J; bases not matched to a gene: 26. The germline V gene encodes CDR1 SGDLS and CDR2 YYNGEE. This CDR3 comprises 18 residues. CDR3 DNA sequence: TGTGCCACCTCCCCGGCCTCAGGGGGCGCATTCACATCCTCTGGCTACACCTTC. Its translation is CATSPASGGAFTSSGYTF.

This clonotype occurred many times. V gene TRBV20-1 combines with J gene TRBJ1-1; 7 bases map to TRBD1. The J segment lost 0 bases and the V segment lost 5 bases, leaving 0 bases of the junction unmatched. Germline V gene lookup returns CDR1 DFQATT and CDR2 SNEGSKA (reference sequence). This CDR3 has 12 residues. The CDR3 sequence: CSAGTVNTEAFF. The CDR3 region has the DNA TGCAGTGCTGGGACAGTGAACACTGAAGCTTTCTTT.

V and J are TRBV27 and TRBJ1-1; D possibly corresponds to TRBD1 (6 bases). Germline-derived CDR1 and CDR2 are MNHEY and SMNVEV (reference sequence). There are 13 residues in the CDR3. V gave up 3 bases and J gave up 7 bases, with 12 bases separating them. CDR3 sequence reads: CASSLSQGIEAFF. The DNA of the CDR3 is TGTGCCAGCAGTTTGTCACAGGGTATTGAAGCTTTCTTT.

Regarding this clonotype: No conserved phenylalanine or tryptophan is present at the end of the CDR3, so a read error is the likely explanation. The chain recombines TRBV2 with TRBJ2-2; TRBD2 aligns across 11 bases. This CDR3 region has 16 residues. Looked up from germline, CDR1 is SNHLY and CDR2 is FYNNEI. V lost 8 bases to trimming and J lost 5 bases; unmatched junction nucleotides: 10. The CDR3 sequence is CASQKPGLAVTGELFL. The CDR3, as DNA: TGTGCCAGCCAAAAACCGGGACTAGCGGTGACCGGGGAGCTGTTTTTG.